These 11 T cell receptor beta chains came from one sample sequenced in a study of shared clonotypes between healthy human individuals. The data were produced by immunoSEQ multiplex PCR, yet TCRdb's version contains in-frame clones alone and is incomplete. Among around 940,000 clones listed, over 75% were seen once. Sequencing input: memory CD4+ T cells sorted from blood. Subset defined: CD45RA-negative fraction. The receptors here all came from a man aged 18 to 29 in good health.

V is TRBV6-6 and J is TRBJ2-1, with 11 bases matching TRBD2. The ends lost 5 bases at V and 8 bases at J; junction bases unmatched: 8. Germline assignment: CDR1 MNHNY and CDR2 SVGAGI (reference sequence). The length of the CDR3 is 15 residues. The CDR3 coding sequence is TGTGCCAGCAGTCGACTAGCGGGGCTTTGGGATGAGCAGTTCTTC. It codes for CASSRLAGLWDEQFF.

The chain joins TRBV4-3 to TRBJ2-3, with 9 bases that match TRBD2. CDR1 is LGHNA, CDR2 YSLEER, per germline. The CDR3 runs to 15 residues. V was pared by 2 bases and J by 5 bases, with 5 bases of the junction left unmatched. The CDR3 spells CASSQSGTSRDTQYF. For the CDR3, the DNA is TGCGCCAGCAGCCAAAGCGGGACTAGCCGAGATACGCAGTATTTT.

This clone has just a few counts. This chain joins TRBV6-5 and TRBJ2-2; D is unresolved. Trimming left V 2 bases short and J 3 bases short, with 7 bases between. This CDR3 region has 14 residues. CDR1 and CDR2 (germline): MNHEY, SVGAGI. The CDR3 here is CASSYPEHTGELFF. The CDR3 coding sequence is TGTGCCAGCAGTTACCCCGAGCACACCGGGGAGCTGTTTTTT.

The chain couples TRBV28 to TRBJ1-4, with D possibly matching TRBD1 (6 bases). The CDR3 runs 14 residues. Trimming removed 2 bases at V and 10 bases at J, with 14 bases between. In germline, CDR1 is MDHEN, CDR2 SYDVKM. CDR3 residues: CASSLHTLGGKLFF. The CDR3 nucleotides read TGTGCCAGCAGTTTACACACCCTAGGGGGAAAACTGTTTTTT.

Comment on this clone: This specimen includes other DNA sequences encoding the same CDR3. This chain uses TRBV7-9 with TRBJ1-2; tentative D call: TRBD1 (6 bases). The CDR3 totals 15 residues. Germline lookup yields CDR1 SEHNR and CDR2 FQNEAQ (reference sequence). Trimming took 2 bases from V and 0 from J, leaving 10 bases between them. Here the CDR3 reads CASSLRQGTNYGYTF. In DNA form, the CDR3 reads TGTGCCAGCAGCTTAAGGCAGGGGACTAACTATGGCTACACCTTC.

V is TRBV30 and J is TRBJ1-2; maybe TRBD1 (6 bases). The germline V and J ends were trimmed by 2 bases and 8 bases, with 15 bases remaining between them. The CDR3 totals 13 residues. The germline gives CDR1 GTSNPN, CDR2 SVGIG (reference sequence). This CDR3 is CAWSRDTRRGYTF. The CDR3 DNA sequence: TGTGCCTGGAGTAGGGACACAAGACGAGGCTACACCTTC.

A single count supports this clone. This chain uses TRBV7-2 with TRBJ1-1, with TRBD1 identical over 7 bases. There are 14 residues in the CDR3. Trimming removed 4 bases from V and 6 bases from J; junction bases left unmatched: 8. CDR1 SGHTA and CDR2 FQGNSA come from the germline V gene. Written as DNA, the CDR3 is TGTGCCAGCAGCTACAGGGGAGGTATCTCTGAAGCTTTCTTT. Translation gives CASSYRGGISEAFF.

The chain links TRBV7-9 to TRBJ2-5; a possible D gene is TRBD1 (6 bases). Germline V gives CDR1 SEHNR, CDR2 FQNEAQ (reference sequence). The CDR3 extends over 13 amino acids. V lost 5 bases and J 5 bases, leaving 12 bases between the germline ends. CDR3 loop: CASSRNGGETQYF. The DNA for the CDR3 is TGTGCCAGCAGCCGAAATGGGGGCGAGACCCAGTACTTC. Based on the CDR3 plus reference TRBV7-9 and TRBJ2-5, the full variable domain is DTGVSQNPRHKITKRGQNVTFRCDPISEHNRLYWYRQTLGQGPEFLTYFQNEAQLEKSRLLSDRFSAERPKGSFSTLEIQRTEQGDSAMYLCASSRNGGETQYFGPGTRLLVL.

The chain carries TRBV27 and TRBJ2-3, with a possible D match to TRBD1 (6 bases). Germline V lookup: CDR1 MNHEY, CDR2 SMNVEV (reference sequence). V dropped 4 bases and J dropped 0 bases, with 11 bases sitting between them. CDR3 length: 15 residues. The CDR3 here is CASSSRDISTDTQYF. DNA of the CDR3: TGTGCCAGCAGTTCCCGGGACATTAGCACAGATACGCAGTATTTT.

To note about this clone: This sample includes further DNA sequences coding for the same CDR3. The chain carries TRBV2 and TRBJ2-7, with 8 nucleotides matching TRBD1. Germline trimming cut 4 bases from V and 2 bases from J; bases unmatched to any gene: 1. The CDR3 extends over 13 amino acids. Per the germline V gene, CDR1 is SNHLY and CDR2 is FYNNEI. CDR3 sequence reads: CASSAQGAYEQYF. The CDR3 nucleotides are TGTGCCAGCAGTGCACAGGGGGCCTACGAGCAGTACTTC.

This clone showed up just a few times. The chain couples TRBV28 to TRBJ2-7; 9 bases are a match to TRBD1. Per the germline V gene, CDR1 is MDHEN and CDR2 is SYDVKM. The junction had 7 bases not matched to a gene; V was cut back by 6 bases and J by 4 bases. The CDR3 runs to 14 residues. DNA of the CDR3: TGTGCCAGCAGCCCGACAGGGGGTTGGTACGAGCAGTACTTC. Translating gives CASSPTGGWYEQYF.